Listed below are T cell receptor beta chains from one sample, sequenced in a study of cytomegalovirus exposure and HLA in healthy donors. Method: immunoSEQ multiplex PCR; TCRdb's copy keeps in-frame clones and lacks some. Of 110,000 to 150,000 clones listed, roughly 80% are singletons. Sequenced input: PBMCs. The receptors here all came from a boy aged 2-9 years in good health and CMV-seronegative. Each CDR3 is given with its conserved first and last residue. Each record gives: V gene, D gene, clone size, J gene, CDR3 protein, CDR3 DNA. A D gene is named only where the DNA matches it firmly. Clone size appears in some rows only: once, few, many, or a class for an expanded clone.

v_call: TRBV7-9
d_call: TRBD1
clone_size: few
j_call: TRBJ1-2
cdr3_aa: CASLHSGTGWDGYTF
cdr3_nt: TGTGCCAGCCTACACTCGGGGACAGGGTGGGATGGCTACACCTTC

v_call: TRBV9
d_call: .
clone_size: .
j_call: TRBJ1-1
cdr3_aa: CASSADPAGTAEAFF
cdr3_nt: TGTGCCAGCAGCGCCGATCCTGCAGGGACTGCAGAAGCTTTCTTT

v_call: TRBV7-9
d_call: TRBD1
clone_size: .
j_call: TRBJ1-1
cdr3_aa: CASSPRQGITEAFF
cdr3_nt: TGTGCCAGCAGCCCGAGACAGGGGATCACTGAAGCTTTCTTT

v_call: TRBV7-9
d_call: TRBD1
clone_size: .
j_call: TRBJ2-5
cdr3_aa: CASSSTTGQETQYF
cdr3_nt: TGTGCCAGCAGCTCAACGACAGGGCAAGAGACCCAGTACTTC

v_call: TRBV11-3
d_call: .
clone_size: few
j_call: TRBJ2-7
cdr3_aa: CASRAGTGKGGRDYEQYF
cdr3_nt: TGTGCCAGCAGGGCCGGGACAGGGAAAGGCGGGAGGGACTACGAGCAGTACTTC

v_call: TRBV14
d_call: .
clone_size: .
j_call: TRBJ1-4
cdr3_aa: CASSQLSAWSREKLFF
cdr3_nt: TGTGCCAGCAGCCAATTGTCGGCGTGGAGTCGGGAAAAACTGTTTTTT

v_call: TRBV30
d_call: .
clone_size: .
j_call: TRBJ1-5
cdr3_aa: CAWSVIGGPSQPQHF
cdr3_nt: TGTGCCTGGAGTGTGATTGGAGGGCCCAGTCAGCCCCAGCATTTT

v_call: TRBV7-2
d_call: TRBD2
clone_size: .
j_call: TRBJ2-3
cdr3_aa: CASSFQLAGGYTDTQYF
cdr3_nt: TGTGCCAGCAGCTTTCAACTAGCGGGGGGGTACACAGATACGCAGTATTTT

v_call: TRBV29-1
d_call: TRBD1
clone_size: .
j_call: TRBJ2-1
cdr3_aa: CSVRDRGPENEQFF
cdr3_nt: TGCAGCGTAAGGGACAGGGGGCCTGAAAATGAGCAGTTCTTC

v_call: TRBV2
d_call: TRBD1
clone_size: few
j_call: TRBJ1-5
cdr3_aa: CASSPGQGPSQPQHF
cdr3_nt: TGTGCCAGCAGTCCAGGACAGGGCCCTAGTCAGCCCCAGCATTTT

v_call: TRBV30
d_call: TRBD1
clone_size: .
j_call: TRBJ1-2
cdr3_aa: CAWRVAGGNYGYTF
cdr3_nt: TGTGCCTGGAGGGTGGCAGGGGGAAACTATGGCTACACCTTC

v_call: TRBV27
d_call: .
clone_size: .
j_call: TRBJ2-1
cdr3_aa: CASSFLVGRQLNEQFF
cdr3_nt: TGTGCCAGCAGTTTCTTGGTCGGGAGACAGCTAAATGAGCAGTTCTTC

v_call: TRBV11-1
d_call: .
clone_size: few
j_call: TRBJ1-1
cdr3_aa: CASIGGRTEAFF
cdr3_nt: TGTGCCAGCATCGGGGGGAGGACTGAAGCTTTCTTT

v_call: TRBV5-1
d_call: .
clone_size: .
j_call: TRBJ1-1
cdr3_aa: CASSPFSGSTEAFF
cdr3_nt: TGCGCCAGCAGCCCTTTTTCTGGCAGTACTGAAGCTTTCTTT

v_call: TRBV13
d_call: TRBD1
clone_size: .
j_call: TRBJ2-1
cdr3_aa: CASSFRQGYFDEQFF
cdr3_nt: TGTGCCAGCAGCTTTCGACAGGGCTATTTCGATGAGCAGTTCTTC